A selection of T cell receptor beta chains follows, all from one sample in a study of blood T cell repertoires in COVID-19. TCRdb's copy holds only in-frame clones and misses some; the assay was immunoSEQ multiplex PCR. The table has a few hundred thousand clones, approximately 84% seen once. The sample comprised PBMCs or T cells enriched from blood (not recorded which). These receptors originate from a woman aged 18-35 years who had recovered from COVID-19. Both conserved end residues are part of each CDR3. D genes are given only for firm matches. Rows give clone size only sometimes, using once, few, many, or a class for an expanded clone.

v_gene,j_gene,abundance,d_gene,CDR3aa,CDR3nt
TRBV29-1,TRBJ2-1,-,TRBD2,CSVQSGLAYNEQFF,TGCAGCGTTCAATCGGGACTAGCTTACAATGAGCAGTTCTTC
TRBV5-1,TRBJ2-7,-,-,CASSLGTRALYEQYF,TGCGCCAGCAGCTTGGGGACAAGGGCCTTGTACGAGCAGTACTTC
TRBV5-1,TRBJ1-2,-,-,CASSLETIDYGYTF,TGCGCCAGCAGCTTGGAGACAATCGACTATGGCTACACCTTC
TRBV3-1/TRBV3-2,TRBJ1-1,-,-,CASSQSHTGEAFF,TGTGCCAGCAGCCAGTCACACACCGGGGAAGCTTTCTTT
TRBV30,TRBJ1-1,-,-,CAWRLGGGDTEAFF,TGTGCCTGGAGACTGGGTGGGGGGGACACTGAAGCTTTCTTT
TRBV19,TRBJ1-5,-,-,CASSPPTDSLYQPQHF,TGTGCCAGTAGTCCCCCAACGGACAGCTTATATCAGCCCCAGCATTTT
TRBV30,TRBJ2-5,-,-,CAWTPPGKETQYF,TGTGCCTGGACCCCCCCAGGGAAAGAGACCCAGTACTTC
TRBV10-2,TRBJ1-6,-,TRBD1,CASSTGAPSPLHF,TGCGCCAGCAGTACAGGGGCCCCTTCACCCCTCCACTTT
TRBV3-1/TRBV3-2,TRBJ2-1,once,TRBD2,CASSQDLGTSGVYEQFF,TGTGCCAGCAGCCAAGACCTCGGGACTAGCGGGGTATATGAGCAGTTCTTC
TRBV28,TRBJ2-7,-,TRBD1,CASRLGQGTYEQYF,TGTGCCAGCAGGCTGGGACAGGGGACCTACGAGCAGTACTTC
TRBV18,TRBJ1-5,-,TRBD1,CASSPGQVSNQPQHF,TGTGCCAGCTCACCGGGACAGGTTAGCAATCAGCCCCAGCATTTT
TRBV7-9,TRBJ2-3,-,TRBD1,CASSLSDRVDQDTQYF,TGTGCCAGCAGCTTATCGGACAGGGTTGATCAAGATACGCAGTATTTT
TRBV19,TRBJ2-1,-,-,CASSIDLNSYNEQFF,TGTGCCAGTAGTATAGATTTAAACTCCTACAATGAGCAGTTCTTC
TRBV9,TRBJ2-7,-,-,CASSGSGYEQYF,TGTGCCAGCAGCGGGAGCGGCTACGAGCAGTACTTC
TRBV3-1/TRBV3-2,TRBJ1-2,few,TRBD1,CASSPRDRGGGYTF,TGTGCCAGCAGCCCCCGGGACAGGGGTGGCGGCTACACCTTC
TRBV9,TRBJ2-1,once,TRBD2,CASSDIAGSYNEQFF,TGTGCCAGCAGTGATATAGCGGGGTCCTACAATGAGCAGTTCTTC
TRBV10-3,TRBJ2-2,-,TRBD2,CAISPGLAGVSGELFF,TGTGCCATCAGCCCGGGACTAGCGGGGGTTTCCGGGGAGCTGTTTTTT
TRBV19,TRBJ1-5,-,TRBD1,CASSIKGTGGRQPQHF,TGTGCCAGTAGTATAAAGGGGACAGGGGGCAGACAGCCCCAGCATTTT
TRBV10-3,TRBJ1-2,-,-,CAISESTGRYGYTF,TGTGCCATCAGTGAGTCGACTGGCCGGTATGGCTACACCTTC
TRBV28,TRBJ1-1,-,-,CASSSNTEAFF,TGTGCCAGCAGTTCTAACACTGAAGCTTTCTTT
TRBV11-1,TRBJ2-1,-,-,CASSLRGLYNEQFF,TGTGCCAGCAGCTTGCGGGGGCTCTACAATGAGCAGTTCTTC
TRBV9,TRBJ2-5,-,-,CASSVSGGGTWETQYF,TGTGCCAGCAGCGTATCTGGCGGAGGAACATGGGAGACCCAGTACTTC
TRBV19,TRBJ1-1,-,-,CASSIQGPYEAFF,TGTGCCAGTAGTATACAGGGGCCTTACGAAGCTTTCTTT
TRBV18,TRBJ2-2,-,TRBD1,CASSPKMDPRDRGAGNTGELFF,TGTGCCAGCTCACCTAAAATGGACCCCCGGGACAGGGGCGCGGGAAACACCGGGGAGCTGTTTTTT
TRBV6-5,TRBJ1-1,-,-,CASTYRPEGYTEAFF,TGTGCCAGCACTTACCGACCGGAGGGCTACACTGAAGCTTTCTTT
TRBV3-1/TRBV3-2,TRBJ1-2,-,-,CASSQVRFDSIHGYTF,TGTGCCAGCAGCCAAGTTCGTTTTGACAGTATACATGGCTACACCTTC
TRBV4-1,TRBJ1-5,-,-,CASSQTAYSNQPQHF,TGCGCCAGCAGCCAGACAGCGTATAGCAATCAGCCCCAGCATTTT
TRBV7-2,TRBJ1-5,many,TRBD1,CASNLQGMSNQPQHF,TGTGCCAGCAACCTACAGGGGATGAGCAATCAGCCCCAGCATTTT
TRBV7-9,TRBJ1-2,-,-,CASSLEFVRELNYGYTF,TGTGCCAGCAGCTTAGAATTTGTCCGGGAGCTTAACTATGGCTACACCTTC
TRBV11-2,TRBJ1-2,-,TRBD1,CASTPTGDSGYTF,TGTGCCAGCACCCCGACAGGGGATTCCGGCTACACCTTC
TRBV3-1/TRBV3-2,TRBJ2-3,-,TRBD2,CASSPHTKLAIPGLPYTDTQYF,TGTGCCAGCAGCCCCCACACAAAACTAGCAATTCCGGGACTACCGTACACAGATACGCAGTATTTT
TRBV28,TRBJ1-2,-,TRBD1,CASSLSWDREFYTF,TGTGCCAGCAGTTTATCTTGGGACAGAGAGTTCTACACCTTC
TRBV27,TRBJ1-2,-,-,CASSPYPGGFGYGYTF,TGTGCCAGCAGCCCCTACCCGGGGGGGTTCGGCTATGGCTACACCTTC
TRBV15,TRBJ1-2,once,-,CATSRGSPGFGGYTF,TGTGCCACCAGCAGAGGTTCCCCAGGGTTCGGCGGCTACACCTTC
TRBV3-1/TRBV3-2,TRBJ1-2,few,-,CASSLLDRSYGYTF,TGTGCCAGCAGCCTACTGGACAGATCCTATGGCTACACCTTC
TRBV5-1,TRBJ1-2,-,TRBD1,CASSLGQGYYGYTF,TGCGCCAGCAGCTTGGGACAGGGTTACTATGGCTACACCTTC
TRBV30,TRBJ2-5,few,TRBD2,CAYHGLAGASQETQYF,TGTGCCTACCACGGGCTAGCGGGAGCCTCGCAAGAGACCCAGTACTTC
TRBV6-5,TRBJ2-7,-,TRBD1,CASRTGTGEYYEQYF,TGTGCCAGCAGAACCGGGACAGGAGAATACTACGAGCAGTACTTC
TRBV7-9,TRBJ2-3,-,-,CASVPAGFTDTQYF,TGTGCCAGCGTCCCGGCGGGGTTCACAGATACGCAGTATTTT
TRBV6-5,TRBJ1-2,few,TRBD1,CASSKGAIANYGYTF,TGTGCCAGCAGTAAGGGGGCAATTGCTAACTATGGCTACACCTTC
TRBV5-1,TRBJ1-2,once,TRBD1,CASSLLHGQADSGYTF,TGCGCCAGCAGCTTGCTTCATGGACAGGCCGATAGTGGCTACACCTTC
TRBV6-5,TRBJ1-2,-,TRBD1,CASRGQGGNYGYTF,TGTGCCAGCAGGGGACAGGGAGGGAACTATGGCTACACCTTC
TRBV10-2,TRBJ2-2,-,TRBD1,CASSESGQGWAGELFF,TGCGCCAGCAGTGAGTCAGGACAGGGGTGGGCCGGGGAGCTGTTTTTT
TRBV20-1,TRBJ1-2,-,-,CSATDSYGYTF,TGCAGTGCTACCGACAGCTATGGCTACACCTTC
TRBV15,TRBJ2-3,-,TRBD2,CATSRVGGSGITDTQYF,TGTGCCACCAGCAGAGTGGGAGGTAGCGGGATCACAGATACGCAGTATTTT
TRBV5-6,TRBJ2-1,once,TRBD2,CASSFGLADNEQFF,TGTGCCAGCAGCTTCGGACTAGCGGACAATGAGCAGTTCTTC
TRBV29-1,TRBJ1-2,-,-,CSVLSPENYGYTF,TGCAGCGTTCTGAGTCCCGAAAACTATGGCTACACCTTC
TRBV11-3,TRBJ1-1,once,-,CASSLGTGSAEAFF,TGTGCCAGCAGCTTAGGCACAGGCTCGGCTGAAGCTTTCTTT
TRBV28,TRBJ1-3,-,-,CALSGEGSGNTIYF,TGTGCCCTAAGTGGAGAGGGCTCTGGAAACACCATATATTTT
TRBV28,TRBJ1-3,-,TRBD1,CASSLQARGPTIYF,TGTGCCAGCAGTTTACAGGCTAGGGGGCCCACCATATATTTT
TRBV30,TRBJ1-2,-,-,CAWTWGDYGYTF,TGTGCCTGGACCTGGGGCGATTATGGCTACACCTTC
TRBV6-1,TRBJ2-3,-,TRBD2,CASSAGLAGGTDTQYF,TGTGCCAGCAGTGCCGGACTAGCGGGAGGCACAGATACGCAGTATTTT
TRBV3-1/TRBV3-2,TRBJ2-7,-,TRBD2,CASSQPSGTSSYEQYF,TGTGCCAGCAGCCAACCGAGCGGGACGAGCTCCTACGAGCAGTACTTC
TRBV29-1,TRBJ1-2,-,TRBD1,CSVEGAQGAMPYGYTF,TGCAGCGTTGAAGGTGCTCAGGGGGCGATGCCCTATGGCTACACCTTC
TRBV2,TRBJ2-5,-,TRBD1,CASRDSGTGNETQYF,TGTGCCAGCAGGGATTCCGGGACAGGGAATGAGACCCAGTACTTC
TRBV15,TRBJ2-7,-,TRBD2,CATSRDVSGIPYEQYF,TGTGCCACCAGCAGAGATGTTAGCGGGATCCCCTACGAGCAGTACTTC
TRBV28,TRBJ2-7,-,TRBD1,CASSSPGQGVTYEQYF,TGTGCCAGCAGTTCCCCCGGACAGGGGGTAACCTACGAGCAGTACTTC
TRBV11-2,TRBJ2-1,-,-,CASSLVFPRGYNEQFF,TGTGCCAGCAGCTTAGTTTTTCCCAGAGGGTACAATGAGCAGTTCTTC
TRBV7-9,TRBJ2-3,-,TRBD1,CASSWPLGDRALGTQYF,TGTGCCAGCAGCTGGCCCTTGGGTGACAGGGCGTTGGGGACGCAGTATTTT
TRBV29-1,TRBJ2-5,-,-,CSVASSLETQYF,TGCAGCGTTGCGAGCTCCCTAGAGACCCAGTACTTC